This TCR beta chain was identified during a study of control samples from healthy donors and cancer patients. Generated by immunoSEQ multiplex PCR, the TCRdb table keeps only in-frame clones and is missing some. The data show some 94,000 clones, 86% seen once. Germline V lookup: CDR1 SEHNR, CDR2 FQNEAQ (reference sequence). Trimming removed 1 base from V and 0 bases from J, with 4 bases in between. CDR3 length: 13 residues. This clone came up once. The TCR was taken from a woman aged 45-59 years in good health. The chain recombines TRBV7-9 with TRBJ2-7; D ambiguous. Sequencing input: blood. The CDR3 sequence is CASSLVVSYEQYF. In DNA form, the CDR3 reads TGTGCCAGCAGCTTAGTGGTCTCCTACGAGCAGTACTTC.